The sequence of this T cell receptor beta chain was determined in a study of brain metastases from non-small cell lung cancer. The study's findings and limits: Fewer infiltrating T cells were found in brain metastases than primaries. Brain metastases shared most TCR repertoire with primaries, with sparse T cells.

As regards this clone: Its target is not known.

Only in-frame clones appear in the TCRdb table, and some are missing; sequencing was by immunoSEQ multiplex PCR. The data show 2,500 to 3,500 clones, roughly four fifths seen once. Trimming removed 5 bases from V and 4 bases from J; junction bases left unmatched: 2. The CDR3 loop spans 13 amino acids. Germline lookup yields CDR1 LNHDA and CDR2 SQIVND (reference sequence). What was sequenced was primary lung tumor tissue. This sequence originates from a donor older than 35 with non-small cell lung cancer. The chain carries TRBV19 and TRBJ1-5, with TRBD1 matching over 7 bases. In DNA, the CDR3 is TGTGCCAGTAGTTGGGACAGAAATCAGCCCCAGCATTTT. Protein: CASSWDRNQPQHF.